The source of this TCR beta chain is a study of blood T cell repertoires in COVID-19. Study context: The origin of the acute and convalescent COVID-19 samples was the United States, Italy and Spain.

In the study's own analysis: Counts of nucleated cells, estimated from reference gene primer amplification, were obtained. Here immunoSEQ multiplex PCR was the method, and the copy in TCRdb shows in-frame clones only, minus some. Clone size and the V and J calls come from that table; the DNA yielded D and trimming. This sample yields over 150,000 clones, of which around four fifths are seen a single time; roughly 2.5% belongs to the top ten. The V end lost 1 base, the J end lost 7 bases, and 7 bases lay between the germline ends. Per germline, CDR1 LGHDT and CDR2 YNNKEL (reference sequence). The CDR3 spans 12 residues. Seattle's enrolled individuals joined amid active infection and were then monitored longitudinally.

The V gene is TRBV3-1 (or the pseudogene TRBV3-2), the J gene TRBJ1-2; D remains ambiguous. The clonotype was recovered from a woman aged 80 or over with COVID-19, enrolled during active disease. The sequencing input was peripheral blood. The CDR3 sequence is CASSQGAGGYTF. Here the CDR3 DNA reads TGTGCCAGCAGCCAAGGTGCGGGTGGCTACACCTTC.